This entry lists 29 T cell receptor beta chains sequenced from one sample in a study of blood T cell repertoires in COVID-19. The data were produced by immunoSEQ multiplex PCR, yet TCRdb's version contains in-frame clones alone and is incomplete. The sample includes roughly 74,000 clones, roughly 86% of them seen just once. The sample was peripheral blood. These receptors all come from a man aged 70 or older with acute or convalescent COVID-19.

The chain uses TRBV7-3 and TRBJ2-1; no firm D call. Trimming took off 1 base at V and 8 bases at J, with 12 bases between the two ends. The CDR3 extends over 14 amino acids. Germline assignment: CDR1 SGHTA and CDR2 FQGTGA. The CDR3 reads CASSLIHSRDEQFF. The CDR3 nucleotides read TGTGCCAGCAGCTTAATCCACTCACGGGATGAGCAGTTCTTC.

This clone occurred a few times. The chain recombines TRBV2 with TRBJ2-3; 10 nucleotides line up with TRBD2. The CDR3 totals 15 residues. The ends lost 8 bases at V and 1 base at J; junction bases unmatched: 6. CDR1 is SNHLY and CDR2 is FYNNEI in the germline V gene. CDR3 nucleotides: TGTGCCAGCCAGCGGGGGGGCCGCGGCACAGATACGCAGTATTTT. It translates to CASQRGGRGTDTQYF.

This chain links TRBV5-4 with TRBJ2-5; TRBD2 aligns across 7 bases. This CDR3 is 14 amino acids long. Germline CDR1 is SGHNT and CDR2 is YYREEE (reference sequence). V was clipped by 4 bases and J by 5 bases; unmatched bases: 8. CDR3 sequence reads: CASSKGGSRETQYF. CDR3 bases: TGTGCCAGCAGCAAGGGAGGGAGTCGGGAGACCCAGTACTTC.

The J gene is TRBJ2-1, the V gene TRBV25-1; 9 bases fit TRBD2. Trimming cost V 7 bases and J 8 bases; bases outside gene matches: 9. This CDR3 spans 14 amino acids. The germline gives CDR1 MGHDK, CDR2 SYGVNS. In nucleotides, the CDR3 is TGTGCCAGCATGCTAGCGGGACGCTGGGATGAGCAGTTCTTC. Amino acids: CASMLAGRWDEQFF.

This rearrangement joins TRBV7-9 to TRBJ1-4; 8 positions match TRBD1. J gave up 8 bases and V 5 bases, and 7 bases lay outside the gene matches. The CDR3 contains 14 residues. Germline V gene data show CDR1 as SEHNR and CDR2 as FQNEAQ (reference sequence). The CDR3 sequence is CASSPRTGNEKLFF. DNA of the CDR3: TGTGCCAGCAGCCCCCGGACAGGGAACGAAAAACTGTTTTTT.

The CDR3 loop reads CASRNIGQGAGNTIYF. The CDR3 region has the DNA TGCGCCAGCAGAAATATAGGACAGGGGGCTGGAAACACCATATATTTT. The chain has TRBV10-2 and TRBJ1-3; TRBD1 matches at 10 bases. The length of the CDR3 is 16 residues. Germline V gene sequence: CDR1 WSHSY, CDR2 SAAADI. V shed 6 bases, J shed 2 bases, and the junction held 7 bases outside the gene matches.

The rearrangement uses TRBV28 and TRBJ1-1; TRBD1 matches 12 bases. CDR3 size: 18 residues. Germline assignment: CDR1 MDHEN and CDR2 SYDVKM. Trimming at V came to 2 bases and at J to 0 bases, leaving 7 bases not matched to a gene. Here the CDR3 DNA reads TGTGCCAGCAGTTTAGTACCGGGACAGGGGGCCGTGAACACTGAAGCTTTCTTT. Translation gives CASSLVPGQGAVNTEAFF.

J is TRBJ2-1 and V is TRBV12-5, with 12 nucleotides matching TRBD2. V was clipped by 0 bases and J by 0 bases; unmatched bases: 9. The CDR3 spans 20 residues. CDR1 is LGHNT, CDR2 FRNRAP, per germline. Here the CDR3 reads CASGLVLGLAGQSSYNEQFF. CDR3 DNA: TGTGCTAGTGGTTTGGTACTGGGACTAGCGGGCCAAAGCTCCTACAATGAGCAGTTCTTC.

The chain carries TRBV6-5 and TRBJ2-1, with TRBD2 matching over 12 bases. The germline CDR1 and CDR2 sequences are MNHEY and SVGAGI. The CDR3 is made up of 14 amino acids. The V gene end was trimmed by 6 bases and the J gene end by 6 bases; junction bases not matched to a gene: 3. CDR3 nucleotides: TGTGCCAGCAGGCGGACTAGCGGGATCAATGAGCAGTTCTTC. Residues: CASRRTSGINEQFF.

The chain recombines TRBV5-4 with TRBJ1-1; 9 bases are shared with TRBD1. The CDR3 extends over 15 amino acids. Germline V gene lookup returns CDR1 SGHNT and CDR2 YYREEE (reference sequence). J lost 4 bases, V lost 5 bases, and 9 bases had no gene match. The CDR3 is CASSPSTGGSTEAFF. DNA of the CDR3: TGTGCCAGCAGTCCCTCGACAGGGGGGAGCACTGAAGCTTTCTTT.

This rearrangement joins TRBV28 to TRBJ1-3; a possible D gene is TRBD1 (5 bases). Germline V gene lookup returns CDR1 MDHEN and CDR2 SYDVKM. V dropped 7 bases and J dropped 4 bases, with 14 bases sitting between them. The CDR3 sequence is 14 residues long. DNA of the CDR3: TGTGCCAGCACGCCGCCCGGGGGAGGAAACACCATATATTTT. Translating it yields CASTPPGGGNTIYF.

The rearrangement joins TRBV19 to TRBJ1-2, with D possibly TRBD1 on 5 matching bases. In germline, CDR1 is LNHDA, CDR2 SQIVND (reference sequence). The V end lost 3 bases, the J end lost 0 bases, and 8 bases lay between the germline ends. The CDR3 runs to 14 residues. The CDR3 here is CASSIRTPNYGYTF. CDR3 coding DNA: TGTGCCAGTAGTATTCGGACACCTAACTATGGCTACACCTTC.

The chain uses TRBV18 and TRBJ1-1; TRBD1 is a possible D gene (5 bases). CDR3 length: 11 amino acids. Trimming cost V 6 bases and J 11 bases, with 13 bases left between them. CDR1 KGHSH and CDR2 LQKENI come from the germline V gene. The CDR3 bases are TGTGCCAGCTCGCGGGGGATAGGGGCTTTCTTT. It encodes CASSRGIGAFF.

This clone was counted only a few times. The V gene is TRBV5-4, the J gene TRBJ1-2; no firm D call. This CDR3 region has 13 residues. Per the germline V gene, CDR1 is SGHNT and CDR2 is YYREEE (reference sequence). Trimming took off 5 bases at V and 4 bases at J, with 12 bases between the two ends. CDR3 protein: CASRWRGGYGYTF. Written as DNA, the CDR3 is TGTGCCAGCAGATGGAGAGGAGGCTATGGCTACACCTTC.

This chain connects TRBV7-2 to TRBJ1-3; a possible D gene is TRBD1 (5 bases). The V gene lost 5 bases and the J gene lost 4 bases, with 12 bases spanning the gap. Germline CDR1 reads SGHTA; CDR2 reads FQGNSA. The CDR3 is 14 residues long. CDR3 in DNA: TGTGCCAGCAGCCAAGCAGGGAAAGGAAACACCATATATTTT. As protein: CASSQAGKGNTIYF.

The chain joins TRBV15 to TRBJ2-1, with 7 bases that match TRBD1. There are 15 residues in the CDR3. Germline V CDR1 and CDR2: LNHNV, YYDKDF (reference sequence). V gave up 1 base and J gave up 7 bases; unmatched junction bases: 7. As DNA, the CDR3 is TGTGCCACCAGCAGAGGGGCAGGGGGAAGTAATGAGCAGTTCTTC. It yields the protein CATSRGAGGSNEQFF.

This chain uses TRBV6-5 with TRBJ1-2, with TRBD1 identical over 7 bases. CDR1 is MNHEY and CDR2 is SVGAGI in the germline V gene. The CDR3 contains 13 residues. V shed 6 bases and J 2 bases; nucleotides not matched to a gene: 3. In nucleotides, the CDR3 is TGTGCCAGCAGGACGACAGGGAACTATGGCTACACCTTC. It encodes CASRTTGNYGYTF.

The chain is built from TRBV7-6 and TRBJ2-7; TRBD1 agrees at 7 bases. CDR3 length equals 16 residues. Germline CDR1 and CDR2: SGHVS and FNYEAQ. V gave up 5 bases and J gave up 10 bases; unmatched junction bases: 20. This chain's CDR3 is CASSRGEDRRITEQYF. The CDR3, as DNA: TGTGCCAGCAGCCGGGGAGAGGACAGGAGGATAACGGAACAGTACTTC.

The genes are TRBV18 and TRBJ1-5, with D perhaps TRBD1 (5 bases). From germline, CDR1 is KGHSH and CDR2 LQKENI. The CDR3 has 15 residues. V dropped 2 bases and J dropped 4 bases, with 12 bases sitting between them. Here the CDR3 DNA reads TGTGCCAGCTCACCAGGTCCGCCAGGGAATCAGCCCCAGCATTTT. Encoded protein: CASSPGPPGNQPQHF. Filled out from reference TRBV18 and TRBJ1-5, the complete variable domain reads NAGVMQNPRHLVRRRGQEARLRCSPMKGHSHVYWYRQLPEEGLKFMVYLQKENIIDESGMPKERFSAEFPKEGPSILRIQQVVRGDSAAYFCASSPGPPGNQPQHFGDGTRLSIL.

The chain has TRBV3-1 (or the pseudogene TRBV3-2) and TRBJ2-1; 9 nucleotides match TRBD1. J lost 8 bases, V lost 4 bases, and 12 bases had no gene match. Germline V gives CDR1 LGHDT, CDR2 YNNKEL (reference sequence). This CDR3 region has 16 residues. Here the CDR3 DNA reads TGTGCCAGCAGCCGAGGTTGGGGACAGGGAGTTGATGAGCAGTTCTTC. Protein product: CASSRGWGQGVDEQFF.

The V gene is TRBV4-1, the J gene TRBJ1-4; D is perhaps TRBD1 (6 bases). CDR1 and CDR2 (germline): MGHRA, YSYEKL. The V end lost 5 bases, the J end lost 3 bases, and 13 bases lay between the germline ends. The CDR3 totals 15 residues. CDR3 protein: CASSATGSANEKLFF. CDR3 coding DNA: TGCGCCAGCAGCGCCACAGGGTCGGCTAATGAAAAACTGTTTTTT.

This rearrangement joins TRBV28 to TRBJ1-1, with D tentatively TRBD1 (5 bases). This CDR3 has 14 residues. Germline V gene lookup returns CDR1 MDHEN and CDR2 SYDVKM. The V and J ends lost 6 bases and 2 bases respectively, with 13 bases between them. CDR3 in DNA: TGTGCCAGCAGCCGACGCGGGGGAAACACTGAAGCTTTCTTT. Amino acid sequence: CASSRRGGNTEAFF.

CDR3: CASSGRDSKGEKLFF. The CDR3 coding sequence is TGTGCCAGCAGTGGCCGGGACAGCAAGGGGGAAAAACTGTTTTTT. The V call is TRBV6-1, the J call TRBJ1-4; TRBD1 agrees at 7 bases. V gave up 4 bases and J gave up 8 bases; unmatched junction bases: 10. There are 15 residues in the CDR3. Per germline, CDR1 MNHNS and CDR2 SASEGT.

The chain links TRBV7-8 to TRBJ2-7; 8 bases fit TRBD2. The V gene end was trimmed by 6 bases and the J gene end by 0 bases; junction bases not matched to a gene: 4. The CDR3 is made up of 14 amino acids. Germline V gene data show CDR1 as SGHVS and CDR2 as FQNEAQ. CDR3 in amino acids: CASSRGGASYEQYF. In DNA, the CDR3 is TGTGCCAGCAGTCGGGGGGGGGCCTCCTACGAGCAGTACTTC.

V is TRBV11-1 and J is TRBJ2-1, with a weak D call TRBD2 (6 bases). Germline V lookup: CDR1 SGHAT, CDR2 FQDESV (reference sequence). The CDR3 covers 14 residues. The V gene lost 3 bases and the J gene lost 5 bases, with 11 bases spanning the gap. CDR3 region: CASSFNGRDNEQFF. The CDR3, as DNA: TGTGCCAGCAGCTTTAACGGGAGAGACAATGAGCAGTTCTTC.

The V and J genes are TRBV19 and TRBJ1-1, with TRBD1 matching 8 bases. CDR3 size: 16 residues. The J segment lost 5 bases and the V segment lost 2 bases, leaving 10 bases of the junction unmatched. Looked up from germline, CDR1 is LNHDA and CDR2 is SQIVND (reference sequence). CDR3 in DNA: TGTGCCAGTAGTATACGTACAGGGGGAGAGGTAACTGAAGCTTTCTTT. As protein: CASSIRTGGEVTEAFF.

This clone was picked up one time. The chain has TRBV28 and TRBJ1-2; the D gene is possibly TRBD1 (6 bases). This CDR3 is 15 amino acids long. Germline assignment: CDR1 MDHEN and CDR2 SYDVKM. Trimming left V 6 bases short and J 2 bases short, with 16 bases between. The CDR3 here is CASSTQGRGNYGYTF. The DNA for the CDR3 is TGTGCCAGCAGCACACAGGGTCGTGGAAACTATGGCTACACCTTC.

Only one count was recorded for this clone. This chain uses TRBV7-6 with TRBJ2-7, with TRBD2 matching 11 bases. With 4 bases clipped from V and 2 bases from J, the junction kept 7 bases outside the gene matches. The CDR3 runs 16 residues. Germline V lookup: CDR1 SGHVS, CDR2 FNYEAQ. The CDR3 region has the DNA TGTGCCAGCAGCTCCTGGGTGACTAGCGGGACCTACGAGCAGTACTTC. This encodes CASSSWVTSGTYEQYF.

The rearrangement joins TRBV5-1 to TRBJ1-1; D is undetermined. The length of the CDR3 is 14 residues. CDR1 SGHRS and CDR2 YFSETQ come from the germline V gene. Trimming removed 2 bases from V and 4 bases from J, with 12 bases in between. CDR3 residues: CASSFQSSGTEAFF. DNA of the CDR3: TGCGCCAGCAGCTTTCAATCTTCGGGCACTGAAGCTTTCTTT. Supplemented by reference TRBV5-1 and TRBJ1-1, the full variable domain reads KAGVTQTPRYLIKTRGQQVTLSCSPISGHRSVSWYQQTPGQGLQFLFEYFSETQRNKGNFPGRFSGRQFSNSRSEMNVSTLELGDSALYLCASSFQSSGTEAFFGQGTRLTVV.